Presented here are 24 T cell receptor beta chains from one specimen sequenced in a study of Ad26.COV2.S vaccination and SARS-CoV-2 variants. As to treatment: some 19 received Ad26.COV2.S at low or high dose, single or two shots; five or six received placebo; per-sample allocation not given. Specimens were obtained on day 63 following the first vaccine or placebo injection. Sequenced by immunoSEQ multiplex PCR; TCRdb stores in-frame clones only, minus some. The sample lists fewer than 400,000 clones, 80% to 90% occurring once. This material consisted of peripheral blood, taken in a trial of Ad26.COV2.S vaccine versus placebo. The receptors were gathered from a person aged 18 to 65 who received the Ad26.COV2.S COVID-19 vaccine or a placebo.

DNA of the CDR3: TGCGCCAGCAGCTTGAAATTCGACAGTGAAGCTTTCTTT. Translation: CASSLKFDSEAFF. This chain connects TRBV5-1 to TRBJ1-1, with D maybe TRBD1 (5 bases). The V gene lost 1 base and the J gene lost 7 bases, with 11 bases spanning the gap. Germline values: CDR1 SGHRS, CDR2 YFSETQ. This CDR3 has 13 amino acids.

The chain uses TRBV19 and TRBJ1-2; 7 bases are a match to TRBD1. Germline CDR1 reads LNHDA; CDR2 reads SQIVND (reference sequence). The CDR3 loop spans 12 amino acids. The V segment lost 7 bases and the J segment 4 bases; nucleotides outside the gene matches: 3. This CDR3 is CASTGGAYGYTF. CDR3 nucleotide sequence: TGTGCCAGTACAGGGGGGGCCTATGGCTACACCTTC.

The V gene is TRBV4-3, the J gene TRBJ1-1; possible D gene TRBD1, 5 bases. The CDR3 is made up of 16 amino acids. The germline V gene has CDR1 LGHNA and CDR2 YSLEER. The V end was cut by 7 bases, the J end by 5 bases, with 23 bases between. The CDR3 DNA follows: TGCGCCAGCAACCCAGGGAAACGGCACGGAGGTACTGAAGCTTTCTTT. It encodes CASNPGKRHGGTEAFF.

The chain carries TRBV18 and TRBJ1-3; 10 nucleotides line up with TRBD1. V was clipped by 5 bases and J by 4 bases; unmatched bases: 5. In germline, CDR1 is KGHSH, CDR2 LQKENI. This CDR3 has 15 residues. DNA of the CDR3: TGTGCCAGCTCAATCGGGACAGGGGAAGGAAACACCATATATTTT. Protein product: CASSIGTGEGNTIYF.

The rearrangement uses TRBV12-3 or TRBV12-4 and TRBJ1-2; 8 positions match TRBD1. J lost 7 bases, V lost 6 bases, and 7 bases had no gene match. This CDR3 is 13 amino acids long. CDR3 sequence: CASRRQGRGGYTF. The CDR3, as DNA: TGTGCCAGCAGAAGACAGGGGAGGGGTGGCTACACCTTC.

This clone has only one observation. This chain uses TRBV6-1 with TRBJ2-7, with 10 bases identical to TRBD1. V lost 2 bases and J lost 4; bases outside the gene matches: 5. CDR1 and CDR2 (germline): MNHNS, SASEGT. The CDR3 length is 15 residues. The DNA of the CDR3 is TGTGCCAGCAGTGAATGGATGGACAGGGGGTACGAGCAGTACTTC. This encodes CASSEWMDRGYEQYF.

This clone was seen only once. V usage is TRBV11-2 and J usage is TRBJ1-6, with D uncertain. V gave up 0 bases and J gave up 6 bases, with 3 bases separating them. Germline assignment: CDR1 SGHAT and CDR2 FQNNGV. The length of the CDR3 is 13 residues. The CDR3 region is CASSLDGNSPLHF. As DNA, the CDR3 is TGTGCCAGCAGCTTAGATGGTAATTCACCCCTCCACTTT.

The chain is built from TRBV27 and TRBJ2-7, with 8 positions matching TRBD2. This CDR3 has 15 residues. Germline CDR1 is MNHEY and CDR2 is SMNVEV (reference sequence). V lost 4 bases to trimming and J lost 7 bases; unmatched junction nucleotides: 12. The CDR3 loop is CASSSTGTSGSEQYF. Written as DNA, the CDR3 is TGTGCCAGCAGTTCGACCGGGACTAGTGGGTCTGAGCAGTACTTC.

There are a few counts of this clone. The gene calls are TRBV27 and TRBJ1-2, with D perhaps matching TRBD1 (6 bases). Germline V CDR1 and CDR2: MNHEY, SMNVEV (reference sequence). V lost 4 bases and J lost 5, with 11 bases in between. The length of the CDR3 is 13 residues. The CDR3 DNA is TGTGCCAGCAGTTCGGACAGCATGTATGGCTACACCTTC. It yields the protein CASSSDSMYGYTF.

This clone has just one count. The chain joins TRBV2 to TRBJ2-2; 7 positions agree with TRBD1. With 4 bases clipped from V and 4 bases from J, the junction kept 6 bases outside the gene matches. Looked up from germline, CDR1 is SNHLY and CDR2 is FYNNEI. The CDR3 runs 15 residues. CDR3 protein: CASSASDRATGELFF. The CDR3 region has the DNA TGTGCCAGCAGTGCCTCCGACAGGGCCACCGGGGAGCTGTTTTTT.

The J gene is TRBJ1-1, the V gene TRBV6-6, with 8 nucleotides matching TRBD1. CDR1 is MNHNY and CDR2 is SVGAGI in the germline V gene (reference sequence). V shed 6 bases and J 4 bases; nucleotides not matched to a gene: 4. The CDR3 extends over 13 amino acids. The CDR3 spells CASSDRGVTEAFF. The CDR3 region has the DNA TGTGCCAGCAGCGACAGGGGAGTCACTGAAGCTTTCTTT.

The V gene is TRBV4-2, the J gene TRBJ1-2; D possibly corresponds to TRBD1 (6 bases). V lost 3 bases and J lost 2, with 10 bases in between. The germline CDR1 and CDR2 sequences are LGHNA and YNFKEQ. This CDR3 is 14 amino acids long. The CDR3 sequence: CASSQGATNYGYTF. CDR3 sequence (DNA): TGTGCCAGCAGCCAGGGGGCTACCAACTATGGCTACACCTTC.

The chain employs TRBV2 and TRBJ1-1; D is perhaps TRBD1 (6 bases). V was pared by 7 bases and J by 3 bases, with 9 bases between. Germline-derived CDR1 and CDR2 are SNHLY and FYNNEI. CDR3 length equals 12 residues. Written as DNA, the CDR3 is TGTGCCAGCAACAGGGATTACACTGAAGCTTTCTTT. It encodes CASNRDYTEAFF.

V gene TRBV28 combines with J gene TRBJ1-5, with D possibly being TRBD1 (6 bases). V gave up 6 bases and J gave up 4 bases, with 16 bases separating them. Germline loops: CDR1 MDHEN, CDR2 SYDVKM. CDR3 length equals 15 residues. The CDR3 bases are TGTGCCAGCAGGTACGCAGGGGTTGGGAATCAGCCCCAGCATTTT. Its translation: CASRYAGVGNQPQHF.

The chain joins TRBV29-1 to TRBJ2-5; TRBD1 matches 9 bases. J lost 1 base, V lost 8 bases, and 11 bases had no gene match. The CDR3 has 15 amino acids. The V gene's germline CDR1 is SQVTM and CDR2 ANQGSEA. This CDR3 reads CSPGVGTGSQETQYF. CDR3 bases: TGCAGCCCCGGAGTCGGGACAGGGTCCCAAGAGACCCAGTACTTC.

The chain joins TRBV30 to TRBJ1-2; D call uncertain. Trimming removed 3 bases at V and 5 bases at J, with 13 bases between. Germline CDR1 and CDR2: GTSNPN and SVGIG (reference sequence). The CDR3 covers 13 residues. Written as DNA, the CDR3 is TGTGCCTGGAGCCCCAGCACGTCGTATGGCTACACCTTC. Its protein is CAWSPSTSYGYTF.

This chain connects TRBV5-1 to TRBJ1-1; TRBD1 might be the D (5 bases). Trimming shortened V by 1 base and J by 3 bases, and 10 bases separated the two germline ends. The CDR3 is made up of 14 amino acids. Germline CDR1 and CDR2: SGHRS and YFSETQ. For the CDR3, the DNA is TGCGCCAGCAGCTTGATCACGGGACACACTGAAGCTTTCTTT. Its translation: CASSLITGHTEAFF.

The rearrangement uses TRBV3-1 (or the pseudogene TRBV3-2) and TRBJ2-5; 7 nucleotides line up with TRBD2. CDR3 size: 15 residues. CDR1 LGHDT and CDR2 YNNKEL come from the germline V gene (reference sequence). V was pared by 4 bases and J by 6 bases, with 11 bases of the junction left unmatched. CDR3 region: CASSLGLERGKTQYF. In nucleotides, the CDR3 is TGTGCCAGCAGCCTCGGACTAGAACGAGGGAAGACCCAGTACTTC.

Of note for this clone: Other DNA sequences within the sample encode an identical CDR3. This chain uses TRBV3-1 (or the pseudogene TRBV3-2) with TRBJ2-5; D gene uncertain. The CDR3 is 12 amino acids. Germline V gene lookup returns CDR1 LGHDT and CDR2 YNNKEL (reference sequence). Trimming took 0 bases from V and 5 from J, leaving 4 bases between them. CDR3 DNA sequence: TGTGCCAGCAGCCAAGAAGGGGAGACCCAGTACTTC. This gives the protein CASSQEGETQYF.

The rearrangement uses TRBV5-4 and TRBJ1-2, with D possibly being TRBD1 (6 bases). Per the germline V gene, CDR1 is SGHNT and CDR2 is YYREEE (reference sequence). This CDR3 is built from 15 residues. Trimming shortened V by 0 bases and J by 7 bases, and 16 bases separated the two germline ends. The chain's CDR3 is CASSLESPGAGGYTF. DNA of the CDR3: TGTGCCAGCAGCTTGGAATCCCCAGGGGCAGGTGGCTACACCTTC.

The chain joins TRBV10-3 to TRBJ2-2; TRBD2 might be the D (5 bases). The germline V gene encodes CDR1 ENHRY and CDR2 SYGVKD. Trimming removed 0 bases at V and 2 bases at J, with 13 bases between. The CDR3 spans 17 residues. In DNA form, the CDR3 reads TGTGCCATCAGTGAGTCTACTAGGTCTGTAAACACCGGGGAGCTGTTTTTT. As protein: CAISESTRSVNTGELFF.

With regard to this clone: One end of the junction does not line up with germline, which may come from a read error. The CDR3 loop is CASSPLGAIEETQYF. The CDR3 DNA follows: TGTGCTAGCAGCCCACTTGGCGCCATCGAAGAGACCCAGTACTTC. V gene TRBV7-7 combines with J gene TRBJ2-5; D remains unclear. Germline values: CDR1 SSHAT, CDR2 FNYEAQ (reference sequence). This CDR3 spans 15 amino acids.

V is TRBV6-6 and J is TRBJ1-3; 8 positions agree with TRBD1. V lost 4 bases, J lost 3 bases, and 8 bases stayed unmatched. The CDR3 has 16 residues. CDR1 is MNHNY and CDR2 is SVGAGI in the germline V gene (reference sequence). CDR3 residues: CASSFVRGRNGNTIYF. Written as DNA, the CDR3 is TGTGCCAGCAGTTTCGTCAGGGGGCGGAATGGAAACACCATATATTTT.

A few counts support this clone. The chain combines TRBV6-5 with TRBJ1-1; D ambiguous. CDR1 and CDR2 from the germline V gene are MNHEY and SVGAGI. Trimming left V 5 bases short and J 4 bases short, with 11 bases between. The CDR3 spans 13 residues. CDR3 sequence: CASSLIGGTEAFF. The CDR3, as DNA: TGTGCCAGCAGTCTCATCGGCGGCACTGAAGCTTTCTTT.